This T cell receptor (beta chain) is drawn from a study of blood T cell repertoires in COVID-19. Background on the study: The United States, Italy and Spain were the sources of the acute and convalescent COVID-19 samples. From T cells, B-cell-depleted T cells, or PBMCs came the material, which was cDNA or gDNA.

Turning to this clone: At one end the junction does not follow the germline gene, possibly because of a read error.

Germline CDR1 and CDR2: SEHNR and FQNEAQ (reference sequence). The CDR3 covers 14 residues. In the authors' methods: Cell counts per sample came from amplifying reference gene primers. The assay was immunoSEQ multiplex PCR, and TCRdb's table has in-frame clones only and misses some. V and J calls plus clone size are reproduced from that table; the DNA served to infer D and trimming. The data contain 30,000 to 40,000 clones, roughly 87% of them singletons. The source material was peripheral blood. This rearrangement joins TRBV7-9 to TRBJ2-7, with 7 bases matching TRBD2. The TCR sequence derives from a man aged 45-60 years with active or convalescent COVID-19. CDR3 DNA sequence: TGTGCCAGCAGCTTAGCGGGACTACAGAACAGTTTGGGCTTC. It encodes CASSLAGLQNSLGF.